This T cell receptor beta chain came from a study of CD8 T cells in ankylosing spondylitis. Findings of the study overall: Significant enrichment of disease-linked clones was reported in matched ankylosing spondylitis synovial fluid. Ankylosing spondylitis blood appeared to carry a characteristic TCR beta motif of several highly homologous variants.

Germline loops: CDR1 SGHAT, CDR2 FQNNGV. The CDR3 runs to 15 residues. Trimming cost V 3 bases and J 1 base; bases outside gene matches: 3. This clonotype has a handful of counts. Its cognate antigen is unknown. Libraries for TCR beta were made by quantitative 5'-RACE with molecular barcodes. Using its own MiXCR run on the 5' RACE reads, TCRdb lists one record per CDR3 protein. The table lists fewer than 500,000 distinct CDR3 sequences, roughly a quarter of them singletons. Source material: blood, either unsorted or a sorted T cell fraction (not recorded which). This sequence originates from a male donor with ankylosing spondylitis. This chain joins TRBV11-2 and TRBJ2-3; 8 bases fit TRBD2. The CDR3 loop is CASSFSTSGTDTQYF. In nucleotides, the CDR3 is TGTGCCAGCAGCTTCTCGACTAGCGGCACAGATACGCAGTATTTT.